This entry lists 31 T cell receptor beta chains sequenced from one sample in a study of cytomegalovirus exposure and HLA in healthy donors. The PCR made use of 60 Vbeta and 13 Jbeta primers. Sequencing was performed with immunoSEQ multiplex PCR; in TCRdb, only in-frame clones are kept and a portion is missing. This table has 100,000 to 150,000 clones, less than 80% appearing once. The sequencing sample was made of PBMCs. The receptors were sampled from a man aged 40-49 years in good health and CMV-seropositive.

The genes are TRBV5-1 and TRBJ1-6, with TRBD1 matching 7 bases. With V trimmed by 3 bases and J by 0 bases, 3 bases remained unmatched. The length of the CDR3 is 16 residues. CDR1 SGHRS and CDR2 YFSETQ come from the germline V gene. CDR3 region: CASSSQGPSYNSPLHF. CDR3 bases: TGCGCCAGCAGCTCACAGGGGCCCTCCTATAATTCACCCCTCCACTTT. Complete variable domain (other parts from reference TRBV5-1 and TRBJ1-6): KAGVTQTPRYLIKTRGQQVTLSCSPISGHRSVSWYQQTPGQGLQFLFEYFSETQRNKGNFPGRFSGRQFSNSRSEMNVSTLELGDSALYLCASSSQGPSYNSPLHFGNGTRLTVT.

V is TRBV25-1 and J is TRBJ1-3, with unresolved D. V was trimmed by 5 bases and J by 3 bases, leaving 8 bases between them. CDR1 is MGHDK, CDR2 SYGVNS, per germline. There are 13 residues in the CDR3. CDR3 loop: CASSPGYGNTIYF. CDR3 DNA sequence: TGTGCCAGCAGTCCGGGGTATGGAAACACCATATATTTT.

DNA of the CDR3: TGTGCCAGCAGTGTCGGGAGGTCGAACACCGGGGAGCTGTTTTTT. Translated, it gives CASSVGRSNTGELFF. This chain joins TRBV6-1 and TRBJ2-2; 7 nucleotides match TRBD2. The CDR3 has 15 amino acids. Germline-derived CDR1 and CDR2 are MNHNS and SASEGT. J lost 0 bases, V lost 4 bases, and 2 bases had no gene match.

V gene TRBV19 combines with J gene TRBJ2-1; 9 nucleotides align to TRBD2. The junction had 5 bases not matched to a gene; V was cut back by 3 bases and J by 2 bases. The germline V gene encodes CDR1 LNHDA and CDR2 SQIVND (reference sequence). CDR3 size: 16 residues. The CDR3 sequence: CASSMREGVTYNEQFF. CDR3 sequence (DNA): TGTGCCAGTAGTATGCGGGAGGGCGTGACCTACAATGAGCAGTTCTTC.

The chain links TRBV5-6 to TRBJ1-1; unclear D gene. CDR3 length: 14 amino acids. Per germline, CDR1 SGHDT and CDR2 YYEEEE. V shed 0 bases and J shed 8 bases, with 14 bases lying between them. This CDR3 reads CASSLAAGGQEAFF. The CDR3 coding sequence is TGTGCCAGCAGCTTGGCGGCAGGAGGGCAAGAAGCTTTCTTT.

The chain is built from TRBV6-4 and TRBJ1-1, with 7 positions matching TRBD1. The CDR3 extends over 15 amino acids. After removal of 4 bases from V and 4 bases from J, the junction contained 9 bases not matched to a gene. The V gene's germline CDR1 is MRHNA and CDR2 SNTAGT. CDR3 DNA sequence: TGTGCCAGCAGTGTAGACGGAGGGGGCCTCACTGAAGCTTTCTTT. It codes for CASSVDGGGLTEAFF.

This clone was detected only once. This chain uses TRBV5-4 with TRBJ1-1, with D unclear. The germline V gene encodes CDR1 SGHNT and CDR2 YYREEE (reference sequence). The V end was cut by 4 bases, the J end by 2 bases, with 15 bases between. The CDR3 loop spans 15 amino acids. CDR3 protein: CASSPPRVLNTEAFF. The CDR3, as DNA: TGTGCCAGCAGCCCCCCGAGGGTGCTCAACACTGAAGCTTTCTTT. The full variable domain, rest sourced from reference TRBV5-4 and TRBJ1-1, is ETGVTQSPTHLIKTRGQQVTLRCSSQSGHNTVSWYQQALGQGPQFIFQYYREEENGRGNFPPRFSGLQFPNYSSELNVNALELDDSALYLCASSPPRVLNTEAFFGQGTRLTVV.

This chain joins TRBV5-8 and TRBJ2-3; TRBD2 aligns across 8 bases. Per germline, CDR1 SGHTS and CDR2 YDEGEE. The CDR3 has 17 residues. Trimming took 0 bases from V and 4 from J; bases not matched to a gene: 10. Here the CDR3 reads CASSLGVRGLESDTQYF. DNA for the CDR3: TGTGCCAGCAGCTTGGGAGTTAGGGGACTAGAGTCAGATACGCAGTATTTT.

The sample holds one count of this clone. V is TRBV9 and J is TRBJ2-7; D is uncertain. The CDR3 is made up of 14 amino acids. Trimming left V 0 bases short and J 1 base short, with 8 bases between. Germline loops: CDR1 SGDLS, CDR2 YYNGEE. CDR3 coding DNA: TGTGCCAGCAGCGTAGCGGCAGGATCCTACGAGCAGTACTTC. It encodes CASSVAAGSYEQYF.

V usage is TRBV19 and J usage is TRBJ1-2; TRBD1 aligns across 10 bases. This CDR3 spans 14 amino acids. The junction had 5 bases not matched to a gene; V was cut back by 5 bases and J by 5 bases. Germline CDR1 and CDR2: LNHDA and SQIVND (reference sequence). The CDR3 DNA is TGTGCCAGTAGTCTCCGGGACAGGGGATATGGCTACACCTTC. Protein: CASSLRDRGYGYTF.

The V call is TRBV11-2, the J call TRBJ2-5, with 7 positions matching TRBD2. The junction had 19 bases not matched to a gene; V was cut back by 5 bases and J by 4 bases. The germline gives CDR1 SGHAT, CDR2 FQNNGV. The CDR3 consists of 18 residues. CDR3 sequence: CASSPRIVGGPTVETQYF. The CDR3 nucleotides are TGTGCCAGCAGCCCGCGTATCGTGGGAGGGCCTACGGTAGAGACCCAGTACTTC.

Only one count was recorded for this clone. The V and J genes are TRBV2 and TRBJ2-1; TRBD2 aligns across 8 bases. V lost 1 base and J lost 4; bases outside the gene matches: 9. The V gene's germline CDR1 is SNHLY and CDR2 FYNNEI. This CDR3 contains 17 residues. CDR3 DNA: TGTGCCAGCAGTGAAGAATGGTTAGCGGGGCTATACAATGAGCAGTTCTTC. It translates to CASSEEWLAGLYNEQFF.

The V gene is TRBV27, the J gene TRBJ2-2, with a possible D match to TRBD2 (6 bases). This CDR3 contains 14 residues. Trimming left V 5 bases short and J 4 bases short, with 11 bases between. CDR1 and CDR2 from the germline V gene are MNHEY and SMNVEV (reference sequence). The CDR3 reads CASSAGLVTGELFF. CDR3 nucleotides: TGTGCCAGCAGTGCGGGACTGGTCACCGGGGAGCTGTTTTTT.

The chain carries TRBV5-5 and TRBJ2-1; 8 bases are a match to TRBD1. Germline CDR1 SGHKS, CDR2 YYEKEE (reference sequence). The CDR3 runs to 15 residues. The J segment lost 2 bases and the V segment lost 3 bases, leaving 4 bases of the junction unmatched. The CDR3 sequence is CASSSDRGPYNEQFF. As DNA, the CDR3 is TGTGCCAGCAGCTCCGACAGGGGTCCCTACAATGAGCAGTTCTTC.

The chain links TRBV19 to TRBJ2-1, with D hard to call. Germline V gives CDR1 LNHDA, CDR2 SQIVND (reference sequence). The CDR3 has 14 residues. V was cut by 9 bases and J by 7 bases, with 19 bases left in between. In nucleotides, the CDR3 is TGTGCCAGCAAACGTTCCTTGGGCTATAATGAGCAGTTCTTC. Translated, it gives CASKRSLGYNEQFF.

The chain is built from TRBV7-9 and TRBJ2-1, with D perhaps TRBD1 (5 bases). V lost 5 bases, J lost 9 bases, and 14 bases lay in between. CDR1 SEHNR and CDR2 FQNEAQ come from the germline V gene (reference sequence). The CDR3 spans 13 residues. The CDR3 DNA reads as TGTGCCAGCAGCAACCGACAGTTCATTGAGCAGTTCTTC. This codes for CASSNRQFIEQFF. Drawing the rest from reference TRBV7-9 and TRBJ2-1, the complete variable domain is DTGVSQNPRHKITKRGQNVTFRCDPISEHNRLYWYRQTLGQGPEFLTYFQNEAQLEKSRLLSDRFSAERPKGSFSTLEIQRTEQGDSAMYLCASSNRQFIEQFFGPGTRLTVL.

V and J are TRBV6-6 and TRBJ1-6; 7 bases align to TRBD1. The germline CDR1 and CDR2 sequences are MNHNY and SVGAGI (reference sequence). The CDR3 contains 15 residues. The V and J ends lost 2 bases and 7 bases, in that order; junction bases with no gene match: 5. The DNA for the CDR3 is TGTGCCAGCAGTTACGACGGGACAGCCAATTCACCCCTCCACTTT. As protein: CASSYDGTANSPLHF.

The chain is built from TRBV5-1 and TRBJ1-2, with 9 bases that match TRBD1. This CDR3 is built from 13 residues. V gave up 4 bases and J gave up 7 bases; unmatched junction bases: 5. Germline CDR1 reads SGHRS; CDR2 reads YFSETQ. The CDR3 region is CASSPGTGFGYTF. In nucleotides, the CDR3 is TGCGCCAGCAGCCCTGGGACAGGGTTTGGCTACACCTTC.

The chain employs TRBV5-5 and TRBJ2-7, with TRBD2 matching 11 bases. Losses at the gene ends were 0 bases for V and 2 bases for J; bases not matched to a gene: 7. The CDR3 has 17 amino acids. The germline CDR1 and CDR2 sequences are SGHKS and YYEKEE (reference sequence). As DNA, the CDR3 is TGTGCCAGCAGCTTGGCCGGACTAGCGGGCCTGACCTACGAGCAGTACTTC. It is translated as CASSLAGLAGLTYEQYF. The entire variable domain, with the rest obtained from reference TRBV5-5 and TRBJ2-7, is as follows: DAGVTQSPTHLIKTRGQQVTLRCSPISGHKSVSWYQQVLGQGPQFIFQYYEKEERGRGNFPDRFSARQFPNYSSELNVNALLLGDSALYLCASSLAGLAGLTYEQYFGPGTRLTVT.

This chain uses TRBV15 with TRBJ1-4; D is unresolved. The germline V and J ends were trimmed by 9 bases and 6 bases, with 17 bases remaining between them. CDR1 LNHNV and CDR2 YYDKDF come from the germline V gene (reference sequence). The CDR3 runs 14 residues. CDR3: CATSVGSWDEKLFF. In DNA form, the CDR3 reads TGTGCCACATCTGTGGGCAGTTGGGATGAAAAACTGTTTTTT.

This clone appeared a few times. The chain recombines TRBV5-6 with TRBJ1-5; D ambiguous. Germline V CDR1 and CDR2: SGHDT, YYEEEE. V was trimmed by 4 bases and J by 5 bases, leaving 13 bases between them. The CDR3 has 14 residues. CDR3 protein: CASSRKEEDQPQHF. In nucleotides, the CDR3 is TGTGCCAGCAGCCGCAAGGAGGAGGATCAGCCCCAGCATTTT.

This chain uses TRBV10-2 with TRBJ2-2; 10 bases map to TRBD2. With 5 bases clipped from V and 3 bases from J, the junction kept 9 bases outside the gene matches. Germline-derived CDR1 and CDR2 are WSHSY and SAAADI. This CDR3 is built from 17 residues. The CDR3 sequence: CASSLSGGPLDTGELFF. For the CDR3, the DNA is TGCGCCAGCAGTCTTAGCGGGGGGCCACTTGACACCGGGGAGCTGTTTTTT.

V and J are TRBV4-1 and TRBJ1-1, with D uncertain. CDR3 length: 14 amino acids. V was clipped by 2 bases and J by 1 base, with 8 bases between them. Germline lookup yields CDR1 MGHRA and CDR2 YSYEKL. CDR3 nucleotide sequence: TGCGCCAGCAGCCAAATATCCTCGAACACTGAAGCTTTCTTT. Amino acid sequence: CASSQISSNTEAFF.

The chain employs TRBV28 and TRBJ2-3, with a weak D call TRBD2 (6 bases). The CDR3 spans 15 residues. From germline, CDR1 is MDHEN and CDR2 SYDVKM. V lost 3 bases and J 1 base, leaving 11 bases between the germline ends. The CDR3 DNA is TGTGCCAGCAGTTTTATTTCTAGCGGCACAGATACGCAGTATTTT. This translates into CASSFISSGTDTQYF.

The chain has TRBV5-1 and TRBJ1-6; 10 bases are a match to TRBD1. The CDR3 has 16 residues. Germline V lookup: CDR1 SGHRS, CDR2 YFSETQ. V gave up 4 bases and J gave up 6 bases; unmatched junction bases: 7. CDR3 sequence (DNA): TGCGCCAGCAGCCCAGGGACAGGGGCTCCTAATTCACCCCTCCACTTT. Protein product: CASSPGTGAPNSPLHF.

The chain uses TRBV18 and TRBJ1-5; TRBD1 agrees at 8 bases. Losses at the gene ends were 4 bases for V and 4 bases for J; bases not matched to a gene: 6. CDR1 is KGHSH, CDR2 LQKENI, per germline. CDR3 size: 15 residues. The CDR3 bases are TGTGCCAGCTCACTCGGACAGGGCCTTAATCAGCCCCAGCATTTT. It translates to CASSLGQGLNQPQHF.

This clone showed up just once. The V gene is TRBV2, the J gene TRBJ1-2; 11 nucleotides line up with TRBD1. The V segment lost 7 bases and the J segment 4 bases; nucleotides outside the gene matches: 8. Germline CDR1 SNHLY, CDR2 FYNNEI. The CDR3 runs 15 residues. The DNA for the CDR3 is TGTGCCAGCATCGCCGGGACAGGGGGGCCCTATGGCTACACCTTC. This gives the protein CASIAGTGGPYGYTF.

As concerns this clone: This same CDR3 is encoded by further DNA sequences in the sample. The V call is TRBV5-1, the J call TRBJ2-1, with D possibly matching TRBD1 (5 bases). The V and J ends lost 0 bases and 0 bases respectively, with 7 bases between them. The germline gives CDR1 SGHRS, CDR2 YFSETQ. The CDR3 is 15 amino acids. The CDR3 nucleotides are TGCGCCAGCAGCTTGGGGCAGGGCTCCTACAATGAGCAGTTCTTC. This gives the protein CASSLGQGSYNEQFF.

In its sample, this clone was seen a few times. V usage is TRBV5-5 and J usage is TRBJ1-2; tentatively, D is TRBD1 (5 bases). The V end was cut by 3 bases, the J end by 5 bases, with 23 bases between. This CDR3 is built from 17 residues. Germline V gene sequence: CDR1 SGHKS, CDR2 YYEKEE (reference sequence). As DNA, the CDR3 is TGTGCCAGCAGCTCGGGGACTGCCTCACCCCTAGGGTATGGCTACACCTTC. It is translated as CASSSGTASPLGYGYTF.

The chain combines TRBV6-5 with TRBJ2-7; D is ambiguous. This CDR3 contains 11 residues. Per germline, CDR1 MNHEY and CDR2 SVGAGI. V lost 2 bases and J lost 5, with 4 bases in between. CDR3 in amino acids: CASSYGHEQYF. The CDR3 DNA sequence: TGTGCCAGCAGTTACGGGCACGAGCAGTACTTC.

The genes are TRBV6-5 and TRBJ2-2; 9 nucleotides align to TRBD1. Germline V gives CDR1 MNHEY, CDR2 SVGAGI. V lost 6 bases and J lost 3; bases outside the gene matches: 5. The CDR3 runs 15 residues. Here the CDR3 reads CASSRGTGYTGELFF. DNA of the CDR3: TGTGCCAGCAGCCGAGGGACAGGGTACACCGGGGAGCTGTTTTTT.